This TCR beta chain comes out of a study of control samples from healthy donors and cancer patients. Clones were read by immunoSEQ multiplex PCR, and TCRdb kept only the in-frame ones, dropping some. The sample holds 100,000 to 150,000 clones, 75% to 95% seen once. This CDR3 is 11 amino acids long. Between the trimmed V and J ends, which lost 5 bases and 5 bases, there was a span of 7 bases. The chain carries TRBV12-3 or TRBV12-4 and TRBJ2-7; D is possibly TRBD1 or TRBD2 (6 bases each). Input material: blood. The receptor was derived from a man aged 35 to 55 in good health. The CDR3 reads CASSRGHEQYF. Written as DNA, the CDR3 is TGTGCCAGCAGTCGGGGGCACGAGCAGTACTTC.